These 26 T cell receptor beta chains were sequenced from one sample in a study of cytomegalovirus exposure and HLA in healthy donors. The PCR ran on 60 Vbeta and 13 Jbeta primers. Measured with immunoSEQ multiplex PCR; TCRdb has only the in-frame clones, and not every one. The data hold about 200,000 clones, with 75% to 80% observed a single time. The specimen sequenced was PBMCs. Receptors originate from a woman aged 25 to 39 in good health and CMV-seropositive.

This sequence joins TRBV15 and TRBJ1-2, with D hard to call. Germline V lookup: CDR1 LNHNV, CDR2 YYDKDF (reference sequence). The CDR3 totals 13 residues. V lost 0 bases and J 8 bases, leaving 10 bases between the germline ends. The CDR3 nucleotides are TGTGCCACCAGCAGAGACGGGGTGGGGGGCTACACCTTC. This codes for CATSRDGVGGYTF. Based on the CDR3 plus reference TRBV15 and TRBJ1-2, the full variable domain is DAMVIQNPRYQVTQFGKPVTLSCSQTLNHNVMYWYQQKSSQAPKLLFHYYDKDFNNEADTPDNFQSRRPNTSFCFLDIRSPGLGDTAMYLCATSRDGVGGYTFGSGTRLTVV.

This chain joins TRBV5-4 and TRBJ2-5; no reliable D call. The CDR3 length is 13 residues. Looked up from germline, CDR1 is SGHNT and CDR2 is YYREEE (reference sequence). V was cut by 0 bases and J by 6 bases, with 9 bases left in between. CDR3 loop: CASSLVSLQTQYF. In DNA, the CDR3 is TGTGCCAGCAGCTTGGTTTCACTCCAGACCCAGTACTTC.

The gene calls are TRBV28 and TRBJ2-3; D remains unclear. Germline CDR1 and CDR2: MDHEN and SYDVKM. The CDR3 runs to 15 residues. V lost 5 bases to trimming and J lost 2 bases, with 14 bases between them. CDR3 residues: CASSGGDEITDTQYF. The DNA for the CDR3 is TGTGCCAGCAGTGGCGGTGACGAAATCACAGATACGCAGTATTTT.

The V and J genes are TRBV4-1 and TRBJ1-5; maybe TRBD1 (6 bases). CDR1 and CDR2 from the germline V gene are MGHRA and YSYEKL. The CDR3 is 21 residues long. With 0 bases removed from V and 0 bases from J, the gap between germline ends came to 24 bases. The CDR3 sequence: CASSQDFSKGVWANSNQPQHF. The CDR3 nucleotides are TGCGCCAGCAGCCAAGATTTTTCCAAGGGGGTGTGGGCCAATAGCAATCAGCCCCAGCATTTT.

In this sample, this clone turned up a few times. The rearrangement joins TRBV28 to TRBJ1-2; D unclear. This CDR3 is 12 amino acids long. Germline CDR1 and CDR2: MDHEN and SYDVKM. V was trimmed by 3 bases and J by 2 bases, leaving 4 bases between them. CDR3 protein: CASSLENYGYTF. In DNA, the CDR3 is TGTGCCAGCAGTTTGGAGAACTATGGCTACACCTTC.

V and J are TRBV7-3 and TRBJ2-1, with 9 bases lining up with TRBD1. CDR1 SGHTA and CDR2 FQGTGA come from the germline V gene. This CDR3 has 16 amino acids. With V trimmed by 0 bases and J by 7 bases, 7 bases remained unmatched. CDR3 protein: CASSLTPGQGGNEQFF. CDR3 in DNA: TGTGCCAGCAGCTTAACACCGGGACAGGGAGGGAATGAGCAGTTCTTC.

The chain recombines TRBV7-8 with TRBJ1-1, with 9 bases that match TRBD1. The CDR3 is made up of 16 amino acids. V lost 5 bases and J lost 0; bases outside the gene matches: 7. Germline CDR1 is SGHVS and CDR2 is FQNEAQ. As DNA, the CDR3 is TGTGCCAGCAGCGTGCAACAGGGGGCGTTGAACACTGAAGCTTTCTTT. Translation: CASSVQQGALNTEAFF.

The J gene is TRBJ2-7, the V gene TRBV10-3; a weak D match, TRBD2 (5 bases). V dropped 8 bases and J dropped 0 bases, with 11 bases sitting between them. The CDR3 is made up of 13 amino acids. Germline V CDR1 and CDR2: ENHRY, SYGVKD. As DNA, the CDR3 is TGTGCCATCCGTCGAGGGCCCTCCTACGAGCAGTACTTC. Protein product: CAIRRGPSYEQYF.

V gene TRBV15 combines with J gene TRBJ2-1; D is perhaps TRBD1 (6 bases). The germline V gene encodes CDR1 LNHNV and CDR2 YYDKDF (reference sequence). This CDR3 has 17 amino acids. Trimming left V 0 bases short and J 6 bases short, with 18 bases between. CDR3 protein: CATSRELSGVVGNEQFF. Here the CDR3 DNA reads TGTGCCACCAGCAGAGAGCTGTCAGGGGTGGTGGGCAATGAGCAGTTCTTC.

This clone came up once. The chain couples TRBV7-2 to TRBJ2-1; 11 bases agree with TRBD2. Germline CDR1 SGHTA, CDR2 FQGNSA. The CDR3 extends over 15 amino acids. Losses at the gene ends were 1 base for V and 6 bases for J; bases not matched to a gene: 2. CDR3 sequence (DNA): TGTGCCAGCAGCTTAGGACTAGCGGGACTCAATGAGCAGTTCTTC. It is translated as CASSLGLAGLNEQFF.

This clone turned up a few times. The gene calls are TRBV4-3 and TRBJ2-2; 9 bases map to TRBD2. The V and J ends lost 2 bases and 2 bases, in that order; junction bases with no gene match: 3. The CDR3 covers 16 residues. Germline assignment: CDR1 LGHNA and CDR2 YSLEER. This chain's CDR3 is CASSQRTSVNTGELFF. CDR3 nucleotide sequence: TGCGCCAGCAGCCAACGGACTAGCGTCAACACCGGGGAGCTGTTTTTT.

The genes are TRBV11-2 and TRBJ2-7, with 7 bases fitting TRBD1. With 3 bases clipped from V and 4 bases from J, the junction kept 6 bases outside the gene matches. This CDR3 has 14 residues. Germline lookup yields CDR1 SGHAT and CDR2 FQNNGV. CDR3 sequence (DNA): TGTGCCAGCAGCTTCGGTCAGGGGGTATACGAGCAGTACTTC. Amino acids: CASSFGQGVYEQYF. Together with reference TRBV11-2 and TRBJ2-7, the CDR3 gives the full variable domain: EAGVAQSPRYKIIEKRQSVAFWCNPISGHATLYWYQQILGQGPKLLIQFQNNGVVDDSQLPKDRFSAERLKGVDSTLKIQPAKLEDSAVYLCASSFGQGVYEQYFGPGTRLTVT.

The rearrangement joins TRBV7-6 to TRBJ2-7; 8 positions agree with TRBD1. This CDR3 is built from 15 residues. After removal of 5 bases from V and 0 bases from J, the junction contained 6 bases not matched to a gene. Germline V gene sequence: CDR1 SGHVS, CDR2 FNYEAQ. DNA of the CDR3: TGTGCCAGCAGCCCTCGACAGGGGAGCTCCTACGAGCAGTACTTC. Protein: CASSPRQGSSYEQYF.

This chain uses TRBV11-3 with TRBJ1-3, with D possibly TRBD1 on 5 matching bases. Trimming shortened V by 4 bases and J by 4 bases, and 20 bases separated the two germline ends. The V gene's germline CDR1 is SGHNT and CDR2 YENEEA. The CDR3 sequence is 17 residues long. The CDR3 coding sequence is TGTGCCAGCAGCTCCCCGCCCGACAGTGTTCGGGGAAACACCATATATTTT. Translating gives CASSSPPDSVRGNTIYF.

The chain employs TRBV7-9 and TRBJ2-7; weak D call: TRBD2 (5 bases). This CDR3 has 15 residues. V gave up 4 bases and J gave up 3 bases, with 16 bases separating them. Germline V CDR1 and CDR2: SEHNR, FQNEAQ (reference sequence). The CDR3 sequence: CASSSVVATYYEQYF. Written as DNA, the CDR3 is TGTGCCAGCAGCTCCGTGGTAGCGACGTACTACGAGCAGTACTTC.

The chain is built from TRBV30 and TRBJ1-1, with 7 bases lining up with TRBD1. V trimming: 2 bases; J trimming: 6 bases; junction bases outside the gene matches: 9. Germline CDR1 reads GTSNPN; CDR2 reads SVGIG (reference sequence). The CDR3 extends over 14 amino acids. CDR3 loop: CAWSNLQGWAEAFF. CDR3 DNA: TGTGCCTGGAGTAATCTACAGGGGTGGGCTGAAGCTTTCTTT.

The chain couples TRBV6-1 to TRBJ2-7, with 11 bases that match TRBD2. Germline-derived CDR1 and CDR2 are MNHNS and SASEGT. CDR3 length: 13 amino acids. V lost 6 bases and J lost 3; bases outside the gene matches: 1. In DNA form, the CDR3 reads TGTGCCAGCAGCCTAGCGGGGGGCTACGAGCAGTACTTC. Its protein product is CASSLAGGYEQYF.

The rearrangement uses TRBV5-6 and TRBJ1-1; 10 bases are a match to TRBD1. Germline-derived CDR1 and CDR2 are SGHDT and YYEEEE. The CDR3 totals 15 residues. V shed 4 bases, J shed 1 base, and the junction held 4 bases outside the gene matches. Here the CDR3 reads CASSVTGGKNTEAFF. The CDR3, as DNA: TGTGCCAGCAGCGTGACAGGGGGCAAGAACACTGAAGCTTTCTTT.

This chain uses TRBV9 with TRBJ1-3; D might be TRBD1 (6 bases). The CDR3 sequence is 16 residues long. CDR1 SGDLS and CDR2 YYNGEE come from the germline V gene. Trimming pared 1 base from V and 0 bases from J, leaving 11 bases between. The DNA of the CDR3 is TGTGCCAGCAGCGTAAGGGGGTCTCTCTCTGGAAACACCATATATTTT. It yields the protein CASSVRGSLSGNTIYF.

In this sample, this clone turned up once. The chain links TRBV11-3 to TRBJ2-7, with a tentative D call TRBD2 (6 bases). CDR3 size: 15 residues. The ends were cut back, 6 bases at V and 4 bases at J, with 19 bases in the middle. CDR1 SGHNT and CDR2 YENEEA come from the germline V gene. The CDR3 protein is CASRRTMAGRYEQYF. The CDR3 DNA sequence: TGTGCCAGCAGGCGAACGATGGCAGGGAGGTACGAGCAGTACTTC.

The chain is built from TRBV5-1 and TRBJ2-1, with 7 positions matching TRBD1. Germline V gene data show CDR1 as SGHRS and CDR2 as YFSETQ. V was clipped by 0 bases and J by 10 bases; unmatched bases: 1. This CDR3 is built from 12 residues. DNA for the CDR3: TGCGCCAGCAGCTTGGGGGGACAGGAGCAGTTCTTC. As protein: CASSLGGQEQFF.

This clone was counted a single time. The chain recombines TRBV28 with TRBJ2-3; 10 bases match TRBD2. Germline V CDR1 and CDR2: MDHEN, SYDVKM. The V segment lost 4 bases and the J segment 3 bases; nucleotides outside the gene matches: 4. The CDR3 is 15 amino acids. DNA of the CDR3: TGTGCCAGCAGTTCCGAGACTAGCGGGACAGATACGCAGTATTTT. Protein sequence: CASSSETSGTDTQYF.

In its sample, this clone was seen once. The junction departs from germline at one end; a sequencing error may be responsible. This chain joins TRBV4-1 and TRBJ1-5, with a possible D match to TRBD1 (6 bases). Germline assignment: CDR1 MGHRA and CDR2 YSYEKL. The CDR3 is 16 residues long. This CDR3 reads CASSQGGDRPNQPQHF. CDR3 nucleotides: TGCGCCAGCAGCCAAGGAGGAGACAGGCCCAATCAACCCCAGCATTTT.

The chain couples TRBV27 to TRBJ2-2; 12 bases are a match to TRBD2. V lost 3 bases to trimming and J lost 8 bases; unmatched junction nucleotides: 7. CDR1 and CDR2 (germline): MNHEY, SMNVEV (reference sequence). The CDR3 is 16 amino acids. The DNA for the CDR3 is TGTGCCAGCAGTTTTCGGCTAGCGGGGGGGCCTGGGGAGCTGTTTTTT. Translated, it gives CASSFRLAGGPGELFF.

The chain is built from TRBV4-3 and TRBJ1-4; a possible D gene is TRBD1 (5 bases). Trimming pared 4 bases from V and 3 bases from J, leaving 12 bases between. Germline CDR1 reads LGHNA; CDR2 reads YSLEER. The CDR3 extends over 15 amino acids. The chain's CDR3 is CASSLGAASNEKLFF. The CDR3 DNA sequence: TGCGCCAGCAGCCTAGGGGCTGCCTCTAATGAAAAACTGTTTTTT.

CDR3: CASTSHRRGPGNTIYF. The CDR3 region has the DNA TGTGCCAGCACCTCCCATCGCAGGGGGCCTGGAAACACCATATATTTT. The J gene is TRBJ1-3, the V gene TRBV28; TRBD1 agrees at 8 bases. The CDR3 covers 16 residues. Germline loops: CDR1 MDHEN, CDR2 SYDVKM. Losses at the gene ends were 7 bases for V and 2 bases for J; bases not matched to a gene: 10.